This T cell receptor (beta chain) was recorded in a study of blood T cell repertoires in COVID-19 (dated by TCRdb to the early 2020s). Regarding the study in general: Samples from collaborators originated in the United States, Italy and Spain and spanned both the acute and convalescent phases of COVID-19. The repertoires were made available in a free public database intended to serve as a resource for research on the immune response to SARS-CoV-2. Nearly every sample came with metadata listing a de-identified subject ID, COVID-19 status, age in years and sex. Where HLA class I and class II types were available, the types were taken from metadata supplied by the sample provider, not from assay-based typing. The samples were drawn from the first 160 participants of the ongoing ImmuneRACE study and from 1,254 subjects provided by 6 global collaborators. The material from the prospective study consisted of cDNA or gDNA derived from T cells, B-cell-depleted T cells, or PBMCs. Deeply sampled blood TCRbeta repertoires from subjects exposed to, actively infected with, or recovered from COVID-19 were included in the dataset.

Note on this clone: The antigen it binds to is not known. Base qualities were left out, and no much larger clone turns up one base away.

What the authors observed across the whole study: The quantity of clinical and demographic metadata differed by source and by participant and was supplied without curation.

Enrolling through a virtual design, the prospective study's participants ranged in age from about 18 to 89 years and lived across roughly 23 United States geographic areas. To assign participants to cohorts, the prospective study relied on clinical history that participants themselves reported in a screening survey and a study questionnaire. Each participant in the prospective study had whole blood, serum and a nasopharyngeal or oropharyngeal swab collected by mobile phlebotomists. Participants in the prospective study had the option to provide additional blood draws and questionnaires over an approximately 2-month period. Prospective study blood samples were shipped either frozen or at room temperature before DNA extraction. The immunoSEQ Assay, a bias-controlled multiplex PCR, was used to amplify TCRbeta CDR3 regions from genomic DNA. The published analysis was carried out like this. The number of nucleated cells in each sample was estimated by amplification of reference gene primers within the assay. To quantify the absolute abundance of each unique TCRbeta CDR3 rearrangement, sequence reads were collapsed and filtered. For each sample, productive Simpson clonality was calculated by taking the square root of Simpson's diversity index across productive rearrangements. The table comes from immuneACCESS by way of TCRdb, which keeps in-frame sequences with V and J called. Part of the clones is missing from these tables; in studies checked, under half for an unresolved V gene and the rest for unknown reasons. The V and J calls and clone size are taken from that table; D and trimming were inferred from the DNA. For this sample the table gives roughly 250,000 clones, of which around 90% were detected only once. About 6% of the sample lies in the top ten.

Sequenced sample: PBMCs or T cells enriched from blood (not recorded which). This TCR derives from a woman younger than 45 with acute COVID-19.

CDR3 reads: CASIVTGQPLNQPQHF. The DNA sequence follows: TGTGCCAGCATCGTTACGGGACAGCCGCTTAATCAGCCCCAGCATTTT. The chain is assembled from TRBV28 and TRBJ1-5, with 7 junctional bases fitting TRBD1. Germline trimming: 7 bases from V, 4 bases from J; junction bases outside gene matches: 13. The germline V gene provides CDR1 MDHEN and CDR2 SYDVKM. From its cysteine to its phenylalanine, the CDR3 spans 16 amino acids. Only the CDR3 DNA stays, 48 bases, in frame from base 1.